These 5 T cell receptor beta chains originate from one sample sequenced in a study of T cell responses to AZD1222 COVID-19 vaccine. The method was immunoSEQ multiplex PCR; TCRdb's version includes in-frame clones alone and lacks a portion of them. The table records about 150,000 clones, 88% of them present only once. The sample here was peripheral blood, taken on day 0 of AZD1222 vaccination. These receptors were collected from an adult in good health.

The chain links TRBV29-1 to TRBJ2-7; no definite D call. The germline gives CDR1 SQVTM, CDR2 ANQGSEA. This CDR3 contains 13 residues. V was cut by 8 bases and J by 1 base, with 15 bases left in between. CDR3 protein: CSILNPISYEQYF. CDR3 DNA: TGCAGCATCTTAAACCCTATATCCTACGAGCAGTACTTC.

The genes are TRBV10-3 and TRBJ1-2, with D hard to call. The CDR3 is 11 residues long. Between the trimmed V and J ends, which lost 0 bases and 8 bases, there was a span of 4 bases. The germline gives CDR1 ENHRY, CDR2 SYGVKD. CDR3 amino acids: CAISESWGYTF. CDR3 nucleotide sequence: TGTGCCATCAGTGAGTCGTGGGGCTACACCTTC.

The chain has TRBV3-1 (or the pseudogene TRBV3-2) and TRBJ2-3, with D hard to call. CDR1 is LGHDT, CDR2 YNNKEL, per germline (reference sequence). V lost 4 bases to trimming and J lost 6 bases, with 11 bases between them. There are 13 residues in the CDR3. The CDR3 DNA is TGTGCCAGCAGCCGCCGGGCCTCGGATACGCAGTATTTT. Translated, it gives CASSRRASDTQYF.

The J gene is TRBJ1-5, the V gene TRBV6-5; the match to TRBD1 covers 7 bases. With 6 bases clipped from V and 6 bases from J, the junction kept 8 bases outside the gene matches. This CDR3 has 14 amino acids. CDR1 is MNHEY, CDR2 SVGAGI, per germline. CDR3 DNA sequence: TGTGCCAGCAGATCGGGAGGGGGCGGTCAGCCCCAGCATTTT. The encoded protein is CASRSGGGGQPQHF.

This sequence joins TRBV19 and TRBJ1-2, with a tentative D call TRBD1 (6 bases). From germline, CDR1 is LNHDA and CDR2 SQIVND (reference sequence). The CDR3 is 15 residues long. Trimming shortened V by 7 bases and J by 4 bases, and 19 bases separated the two germline ends. Here the CDR3 DNA reads TGTGCCAGTACGCAGGGGTCTCAAGTAATCTATGGCTACACCTTC. This gives the protein CASTQGSQVIYGYTF.